This record covers a single TCR beta chain. The antigen it binds to is not known. Base qualities are not provided; no much larger clone lies one nucleotide away. This specimen belongs to a study of blood T cell repertoires in COVID-19 (TCRdb year 2020). Turning to the overall study: The collaborator samples originated in the United States, Italy and Spain and spanned the acute and convalescent phases of COVID-19. The prospective study material was composed of cDNA or gDNA derived from T cells, B-cell-depleted T cells, or PBMCs. The samples were drawn from the first 160 participants of the ongoing ImmuneRACE study and from 950 to 1,500 subjects provided by 6 global collaborators. Nearly every sample came with metadata listing a de-identified subject ID, COVID-19 status, age in years and sex. Deeply sampled blood TCRbeta repertoires from subjects exposed to, actively infected with, or recovered from COVID-19 were included in the dataset. HLA class I and class II types, where available, came from metadata supplied by the sample provider rather than from assay-based typing. The repertoires were released in a freely available public database intended as a resource for research on the immune response to SARS-CoV-2. General findings and caveats noted by the study authors: The quantity of clinical and demographic metadata differed by source and by participant and was supplied without curation.

TCRbeta CDR3 regions were amplified from genomic DNA by means of the immunoSEQ Assay, a bias-controlled multiplex PCR. As for how the authors treated the data: The number of nucleated cells in each sample was estimated by amplification of reference gene primers within the assay. To quantify the absolute abundance of each unique TCRbeta CDR3 rearrangement, sequence reads were collapsed and filtered. Productive Simpson clonality was computed per sample as the square root of Simpson's diversity index over productive rearrangements. Drawn from immuneACCESS, this table holds only the in-frame rearrangements with V and J called that TCRdb kept. Clones are partly lost; checked studies trace under half to an unresolved V gene and leave the rest unexplained. V and J calls and clone size come straight from that table; D and trimming were deduced from the DNA. For this sample there are about 440,000 clones; more than 70% appear just once. Around an eighth of the sample comes from the top ten.

One collaborating source in Seattle enrolled patients while the patients were actively infected and followed the patients over time throughout the course of disease. Whole blood was collected in K2EDTA tubes by collaborating institutions according to the institutions' own protocols. For TCRbeta analysis, collaborators shipped samples in one of three forms: frozen whole blood, isolated PBMCs, or DNA extracted from either of those sample types. The CDR3 covers 15 residues, taking in both the cysteine and the phenylalanine. The entry retains the CDR3 DNA only, 45 bases that are in frame from base 1. The V end loses 5 bases and the J end loses 2 bases, and a stretch of 10 bases separates them. CDR1 and CDR2 are read off the germline V gene (reference sequence) as SSHAT and FNYEAQ.

The receptor was isolated from a woman between 45 and 60 years old with COVID-19, enrolled during active disease. The V and J segments used are TRBV7-7 and TRBJ2-6; the D gene is perhaps TRBD1, on 6 matching bases. The sequenced sample consisted of peripheral blood. The DNA reads TGTGCCAGCAGCCCGCAGGGGACTGGGGCCAACGTCCTGACTTTC. It codes for CASSPQGTGANVLTF.